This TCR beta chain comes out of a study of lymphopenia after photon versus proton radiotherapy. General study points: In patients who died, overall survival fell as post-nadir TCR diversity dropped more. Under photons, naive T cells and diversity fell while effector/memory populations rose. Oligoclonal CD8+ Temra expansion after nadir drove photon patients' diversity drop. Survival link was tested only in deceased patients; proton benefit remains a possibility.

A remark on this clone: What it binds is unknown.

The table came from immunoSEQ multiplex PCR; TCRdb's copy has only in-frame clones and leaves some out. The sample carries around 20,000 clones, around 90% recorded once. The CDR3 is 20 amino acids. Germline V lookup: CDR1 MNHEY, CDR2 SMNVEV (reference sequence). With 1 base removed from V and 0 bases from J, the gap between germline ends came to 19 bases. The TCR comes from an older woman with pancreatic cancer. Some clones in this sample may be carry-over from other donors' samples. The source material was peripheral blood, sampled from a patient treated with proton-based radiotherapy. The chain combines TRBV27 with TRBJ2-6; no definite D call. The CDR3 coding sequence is TGTGCCAGCAGTTTATTCCCCCTAGGATTATCCTCCTCTGGGGCCAACGTCCTGACTTTC. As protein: CASSLFPLGLSSSGANVLTF.